Following are 22 T cell receptor beta chains from one sample sequenced in a study of cytomegalovirus exposure and HLA in healthy donors (dated by TCRdb to the late 2010s). The library was obtained by the immunoSEQ multiplex PCR assay. For the multiplex PCR, a mixture combining 60 forward primers for TCR Vbeta segments and 13 reverse primers for TCR Jbeta segments was used. In TCRdb, the immuneACCESS table is reduced to in-frame sequences with V and J assigned. These tables do not hold every clone; where another copy was compared, an unresolved V gene accounts for under half, and the others remain unexplained. In this sample the table shows 110,000 to 150,000 clones, approximately 70% of which occur a single time. The ten top clones hold over 1% of the sample. The source material was PBMCs. The receptors were sampled from a woman in her thirties or forties in good health and CMV-seronegative.

The chain recombines TRBV6-6 with TRBJ1-5; 10 bases fit TRBD1. The CDR3 has 16 amino acids. The J segment lost 7 bases and the V segment lost 5 bases, leaving 11 bases of the junction unmatched. Germline V gene data show CDR1 as MNHNY and CDR2 as SVGAGI (reference sequence). CDR3 nucleotide sequence: TGTGCCAGCAGTCCCGGGACAGGGGTGTTGGGGCAGCCCCAGCATTTT. Translated: CASSPGTGVLGQPQHF.

This clone occurred once. The chain employs TRBV9 and TRBJ1-6, with TRBD1 identical over 8 bases. V shed 3 bases and J 9 bases; nucleotides not matched to a gene: 11. Germline CDR1 SGDLS, CDR2 YYNGEE. This CDR3 has 16 residues. The chain's CDR3 is CASSARPGQEISPLHF. Written as DNA, the CDR3 is TGTGCCAGCAGCGCGAGACCGGGACAGGAGATTTCACCCCTCCACTTT. Combining the CDR3 with reference TRBV9 and TRBJ1-6 gives the whole variable domain DSGVTQTPKHLITATGQRVTLRCSPRSGDLSVYWYQQSLDQGLQFLIQYYNGEERAKGNILERFSAQQFPDLHSELNLSSLELGDSALYFCASSARPGQEISPLHFGNGTRLTVT.

A few counts support this clone. The chain carries TRBV2 and TRBJ1-6; maybe TRBD1 (6 bases). This CDR3 has 14 residues. V lost 2 bases and J lost 7, with 9 bases in between. Germline V CDR1 and CDR2: SNHLY, FYNNEI. The CDR3 loop reads CASSELQGNSPLHF. CDR3 nucleotides: TGTGCCAGCAGTGAACTCCAGGGGAATTCACCCCTCCACTTT.

V gene TRBV4-1 combines with J gene TRBJ2-3; possibly TRBD2 for D (5 bases). From germline, CDR1 is MGHRA and CDR2 YSYEKL. CDR3 length equals 17 residues. The V end lost 0 bases, the J end lost 0 bases, and 13 bases lay between the germline ends. The CDR3 region is CASSQDLVGASTDTQYF. The CDR3 coding sequence is TGCGCCAGCAGCCAAGATTTGGTGGGAGCTAGCACAGATACGCAGTATTTT.

DNA of the CDR3: TGTGCCAGCAGCCAGCATACCGGGTCGAAAGGGGGAGAAAAACTGTTTTTT. Its translation: CASSQHTGSKGGEKLFF. The chain combines TRBV7-9 with TRBJ1-4, with D tentatively TRBD1 (6 bases). Trimming removed 5 bases from V and 8 bases from J, with 24 bases in between. Germline CDR1 and CDR2: SEHNR and FQNEAQ (reference sequence). The CDR3 totals 17 residues.

A note on this clone: One end of the junction varies from germline; a read error may be responsible. The chain joins TRBV2 to TRBJ2-5, with TRBD2 identical over 14 bases. Germline lookup yields CDR1 SNHLY and CDR2 FYNNEI. The CDR3 loop spans 13 amino acids. The CDR3 reads CASTRDWGLAGDF. In DNA form, the CDR3 reads TGTGCCAGCACCAGGGATTGGGGACTAGCGGGGGACTTC.

The rearrangement links TRBV18 to TRBJ1-5; maybe TRBD1 (5 bases). Germline-derived CDR1 and CDR2 are KGHSH and LQKENI. Trimming took off 2 bases at V and 4 bases at J, with 12 bases between the two ends. CDR3 length: 15 residues. In nucleotides, the CDR3 is TGTGCCAGCTCACCAGGCAGGGTTGCGAATCAGCCCCAGCATTTT. This sequence encodes CASSPGRVANQPQHF.

The rearrangement links TRBV5-1 to TRBJ2-1, with a possible D match to TRBD2 (5 bases). Germline V lookup: CDR1 SGHRS, CDR2 YFSETQ. Trimming removed 4 bases at V and 10 bases at J, with 24 bases between. The CDR3 covers 16 residues. CDR3 residues: CASSRGMAASEGEQFF. The CDR3 DNA is TGCGCCAGCAGCAGAGGGATGGCAGCTTCGGAAGGGGAGCAGTTCTTC.

The chain carries TRBV5-4 and TRBJ2-3, with 9 bases matching TRBD2. V lost 0 bases, J lost 1 base, and 6 bases stayed unmatched. The CDR3 length is 17 residues. CDR1 and CDR2 (germline): SGHNT, YYREEE (reference sequence). CDR3 in amino acids: CASSLGAGGLGTDTQYF. CDR3 DNA sequence: TGTGCCAGCAGCTTGGGGGCGGGGGGGTTGGGCACAGATACGCAGTATTTT.

The V call is TRBV29-1, the J call TRBJ1-5, with D possibly matching TRBD1 (5 bases). V gave up 6 bases and J gave up 2 bases, with 8 bases separating them. Germline V gene data show CDR1 as SQVTM and CDR2 as ANQGSEA. The length of the CDR3 is 12 residues. CDR3 bases: TGCAGCGTAGCGGGGGGCAATCAGCCCCAGCATTTT. Translating it yields CSVAGGNQPQHF.

This clone has more than one count but fewer than ten. The chain couples TRBV2 to TRBJ2-2; a weak D match, TRBD2 (5 bases). There are 14 residues in the CDR3. Germline loops: CDR1 SNHLY, CDR2 FYNNEI. V lost 7 bases and J lost 3, with 12 bases in between. Here the CDR3 reads CASTMTGDTGELFF. The CDR3, as DNA: TGTGCCAGCACCATGACCGGGGACACCGGGGAGCTGTTTTTT.

The chain recombines TRBV6-6 with TRBJ1-1, with a tentative D call TRBD1 (5 bases). V lost 5 bases and J lost 1, with 8 bases in between. The germline gives CDR1 MNHNY, CDR2 SVGAGI (reference sequence). The CDR3 sequence is 13 residues long. CDR3 protein: CASSLTGNTEAFF. The CDR3 nucleotides read TGTGCCAGCAGTCTTACAGGGAACACTGAAGCTTTCTTT.

The chain is built from TRBV7-2 and TRBJ2-2; tentative D call: TRBD1 (6 bases). V lost 5 bases and J 6 bases, leaving 19 bases between the germline ends. Germline-derived CDR1 and CDR2 are SGHTA and FQGNSA. This CDR3 is built from 16 residues. The CDR3 region is CASSPASNRVAGELFF. The CDR3 coding sequence is TGTGCCAGCAGCCCCGCTTCGAACAGGGTGGCCGGGGAGCTGTTTTTT.

This clone was observed a single time. The chain joins TRBV11-2 to TRBJ1-2, with D possibly matching TRBD1 (5 bases). Looked up from germline, CDR1 is SGHAT and CDR2 is FQNNGV. V lost 7 bases and J 3 bases, leaving 18 bases between the germline ends. The CDR3 loop spans 15 amino acids. For the CDR3, the DNA is TGTGCCAGCACAAACAAAAAGGGGCAGTACTATGGCTACACCTTC. It codes for CASTNKKGQYYGYTF.

This clone was counted a few times. The rearrangement links TRBV7-9 to TRBJ1-5, with no clear D. The CDR3 runs to 12 residues. Germline-derived CDR1 and CDR2 are SEHNR and FQNEAQ (reference sequence). V lost 3 bases and J 5 bases, leaving 5 bases between the germline ends. The chain's CDR3 is CASSLRDQPQHF. Written as DNA, the CDR3 is TGTGCCAGCAGCTTGAGAGATCAGCCCCAGCATTTT.

The V call is TRBV7-9, the J call TRBJ2-6, with 7 nucleotides matching TRBD1. The CDR3 runs 19 residues. The junction had 10 bases not matched to a gene; V was cut back by 2 bases and J by 0 bases. CDR1 is SEHNR, CDR2 FQNEAQ, per germline (reference sequence). The CDR3 bases are TGTGCCAGCAGCTTAACTCCGACAGGGAGTTACTCTGGGGCCAACGTCCTGACTTTC. This translates into CASSLTPTGSYSGANVLTF.

The chain employs TRBV6-6 and TRBJ2-3, with a weak D call TRBD2 (6 bases). With 5 bases removed from V and 5 bases from J, the gap between germline ends came to 8 bases. The CDR3 sequence is 12 residues long. Germline V CDR1 and CDR2: MNHNY, SVGAGI (reference sequence). DNA for the CDR3: TGTGCCAGCAGTCCGCGGGAAGATACGCAGTATTTT. Residues: CASSPREDTQYF.

The chain is built from TRBV4-1 and TRBJ2-7; perhaps TRBD2 as D (6 bases). From germline, CDR1 is MGHRA and CDR2 YSYEKL. V lost 3 bases and J 9 bases, leaving 21 bases between the germline ends. The length of the CDR3 is 15 residues. For the CDR3, the DNA is TGCGCCAGCAGCCAGGCTATCGAAAGTTTGGGGGGGCAGTACTTC. This encodes CASSQAIESLGGQYF.

The V and J genes are TRBV6-1 and TRBJ1-5; TRBD1 matches at 9 bases. Germline CDR1 reads MNHNS; CDR2 reads SASEGT. Trimming at V came to 4 bases and at J to 1 base, leaving 2 bases not matched to a gene. The CDR3 has 15 residues. The CDR3 loop reads CASSAGTGSNQPQHF. In DNA, the CDR3 is TGTGCCAGCAGTGCCGGGACAGGGAGCAATCAGCCCCAGCATTTT.

This rearrangement joins TRBV2 to TRBJ1-5; 9 nucleotides line up with TRBD1. Germline V lookup: CDR1 SNHLY, CDR2 FYNNEI. The CDR3 covers 15 residues. The ends lost 6 bases at V and 4 bases at J; junction bases unmatched: 7. CDR3 sequence (DNA): TGTGCCAGCAGGTACGACAGGGGGAGGAATCAGCCCCAGCATTTT. Its translation is CASRYDRGRNQPQHF.

The chain uses TRBV2 and TRBJ2-3, with D maybe TRBD2 (6 bases). Germline V lookup: CDR1 SNHLY, CDR2 FYNNEI. With 10 bases removed from V and 5 bases from J, the gap between germline ends came to 19 bases. This CDR3 has 14 amino acids. CDR3 sequence reads: CAIGTSTAQDTQYF. DNA of the CDR3: TGTGCCATTGGGACTTCTACAGCACAAGATACGCAGTATTTT.

This chain joins TRBV7-3 and TRBJ2-3, with TRBD2 matching 7 bases. The germline gives CDR1 SGHTA, CDR2 FQGTGA. This CDR3 is built from 15 residues. With 1 base clipped from V and 0 bases from J, the junction kept 1 base outside the gene matches. The CDR3 nucleotides read TGTGCCAGCAGCTTAAGGGGGGGAAGCACAGATACGCAGTATTTT. Protein: CASSLRGGSTDTQYF.